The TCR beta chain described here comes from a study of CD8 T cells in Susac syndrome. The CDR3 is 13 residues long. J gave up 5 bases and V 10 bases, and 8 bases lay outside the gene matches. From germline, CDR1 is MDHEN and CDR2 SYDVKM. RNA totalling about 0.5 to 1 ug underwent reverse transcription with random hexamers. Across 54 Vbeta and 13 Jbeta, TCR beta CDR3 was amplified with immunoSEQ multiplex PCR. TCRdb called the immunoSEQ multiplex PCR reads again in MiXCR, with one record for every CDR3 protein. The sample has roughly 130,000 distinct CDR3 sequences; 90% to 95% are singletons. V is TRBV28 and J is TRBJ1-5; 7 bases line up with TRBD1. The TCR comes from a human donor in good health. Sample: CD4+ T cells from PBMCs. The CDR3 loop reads CATGEGADQPQHF. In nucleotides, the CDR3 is TGTGCCACGGGGGAGGGGGCGGATCAGCCCCAGCATTTT.